This T cell receptor (beta chain) was identified during a study of identical twins. The authors used template switching to add a universal primer site and gave cDNA unique molecular identifiers. MiXCR was run by TCRdb on the 5' RACE reads, yielding one entry per CDR3 protein. The sample consists of 520,000 or so distinct CDR3 sequences, 22% of them appearing once. Germline loops: CDR1 LGHNA, CDR2 YSLEER. The CDR3 is 14 residues long. V lost 1 base and J lost 9, with 10 bases in between. These same records also appear under a second study, on T cells expressing NK-cell markers.

The rearrangement joins TRBV4-3 to TRBJ1-6; D uncertain. Source material: CD4+ T cells sorted from blood. This TCR was sampled from a woman aged 18-29 years in good health. CDR3 loop: CASSQAPNSSPLHF. The CDR3 coding sequence is TGCGCCAGCAGCCAAGCCCCTAACAGTTCACCCCTCCACTTT.